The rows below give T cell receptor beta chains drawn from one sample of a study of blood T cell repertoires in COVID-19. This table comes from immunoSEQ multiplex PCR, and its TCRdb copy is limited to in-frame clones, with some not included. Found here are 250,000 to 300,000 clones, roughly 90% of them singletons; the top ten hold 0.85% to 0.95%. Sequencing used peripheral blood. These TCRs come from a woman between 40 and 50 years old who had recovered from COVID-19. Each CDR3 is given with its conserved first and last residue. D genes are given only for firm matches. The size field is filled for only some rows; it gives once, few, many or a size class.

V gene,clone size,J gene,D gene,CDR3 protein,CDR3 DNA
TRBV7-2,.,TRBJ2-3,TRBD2,CASSLDPPGLAGGSDTQYF,TGTGCCAGCAGCTTAGATCCCCCGGGACTAGCGGGAGGGTCAGATACGCAGTATTTT
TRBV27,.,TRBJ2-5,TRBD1,CASSSGTGTGGETQYF,TGTGCCAGCAGCTCAGGGACCGGGACAGGGGGAGAGACCCAGTACTTC
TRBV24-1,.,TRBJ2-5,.,CATSEGGQETQYF,TGTGCCACCAGTGAGGGGGGACAAGAGACCCAGTACTTC
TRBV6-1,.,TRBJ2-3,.,CASSDIVDTQYF,TGTGCCAGCAGTGATATCGTAGATACGCAGTATTTT
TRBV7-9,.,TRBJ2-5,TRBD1,CASSPRGLETQYF,TGTGCCAGCAGCCCCAGGGGGTTAGAGACCCAGTACTTC
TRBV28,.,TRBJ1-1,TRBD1,CATYSGQTEAFF,TGTGCCACCTACTCGGGACAGACCGAAGCTTTCTTT
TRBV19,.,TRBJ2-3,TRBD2,CASSGTSGSLDTQYF,TGTGCCAGTTCCGGGACTAGCGGGTCCCTAGATACGCAGTATTTT
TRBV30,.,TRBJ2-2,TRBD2,CAWSAGTSVTGELFF,TGTGCCTGGAGTGCCGGGACTAGCGTGACCGGGGAGCTGTTTTTT
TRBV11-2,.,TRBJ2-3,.,CASNVDRGGTDTQYF,TGTGCCAGCAACGTGGACAGAGGGGGTACAGATACGCAGTATTTT
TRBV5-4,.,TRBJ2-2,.,CASSPDSPDSTGELFF,TGTGCCAGCAGCCCGGACTCCCCAGACTCTACCGGGGAGCTGTTTTTT
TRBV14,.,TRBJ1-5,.,CASISAGRLDCYSNQPQHF,TGTGCCAGCATCTCGGCGGGACGCCTTGATTGCTATAGCAATCAGCCCCAGCATTTT
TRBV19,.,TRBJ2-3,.,CASSPRIAAGAGDTQYF,TGTGCCAGTAGTCCACGGATAGCGGCGGGGGCAGGAGATACGCAGTATTTT
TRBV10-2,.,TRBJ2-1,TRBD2,CASSVTSGRERENYEQFF,TGCGCCAGCAGTGTGACTAGCGGGAGGGAACGGGAAAACTATGAGCAGTTCTTC
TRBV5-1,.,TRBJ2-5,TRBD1,CASSLVLDRQETQYF,TGCGCCAGCAGCTTGGTGCTGGACAGGCAAGAGACCCAGTACTTC
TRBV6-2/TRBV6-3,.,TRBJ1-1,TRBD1,CASSSLLQGLTEAFF,TGTGCCAGCAGTTCCCTCTTACAGGGGTTGACTGAAGCTTTCTTT
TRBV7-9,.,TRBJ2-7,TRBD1,CASSLGVDRAYEQYF,TGTGCCAGCAGCTTAGGAGTGGACAGGGCCTACGAGCAGTACTTC
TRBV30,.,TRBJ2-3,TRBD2,CAWSVLRLAGDTQYF,TGTGCCTGGAGTGTTTTGAGACTAGCGGGAGATACGCAGTATTTT
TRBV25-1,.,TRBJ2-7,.,CASSESQQGNEQYF,TGTGCCAGCAGTGAATCCCAGCAGGGCAACGAGCAGTACTTC
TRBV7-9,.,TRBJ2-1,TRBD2,CASSPISGGEQFF,TGTGCCAGCAGCCCCATAAGCGGGGGGGAGCAGTTCTTC
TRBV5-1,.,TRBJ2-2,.,CASSLDTFSGELFF,TGCGCCAGCAGCCTGGATACATTCTCCGGGGAGCTGTTTTTT
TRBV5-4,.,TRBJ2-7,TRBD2,CASSLAGGRDYEQYF,TGTGCCAGCAGCCTAGCGGGAGGGCGGGACTACGAGCAGTACTTC
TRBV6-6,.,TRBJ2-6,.,CASTGQSGANVLTF,TGTGCCAGCACAGGACAGTCCGGGGCCAACGTCCTGACTTTC
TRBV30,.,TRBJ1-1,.,CAWSAVQNTEAFF,TGTGCCTGGAGTGCGGTCCAGAACACTGAAGCTTTCTTT
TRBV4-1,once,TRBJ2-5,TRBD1,CASSQDPTGLKETQYF,TGCGCCAGCAGCCAAGATCCGACAGGGCTAAAAGAGACCCAGTACTTC
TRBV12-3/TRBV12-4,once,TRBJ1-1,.,CASSAMGPEAFF,TGTGCCAGCAGTGCTATGGGGCCTGAAGCTTTCTTT
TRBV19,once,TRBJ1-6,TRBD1,CASSDTGQETYLDLHF,TGTGCCAGTAGCGATACCGGACAGGAGACGTACTTAGACCTCCACTTT
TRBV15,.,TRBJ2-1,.,CATSRLANEQFF,TGTGCCACCAGCAGACTAGCGAATGAGCAGTTCTTC
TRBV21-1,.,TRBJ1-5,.,CASSERAPTGLKLPQHF,TGTGCCAGCAGCGAAAGGGCCCCGACAGGTCTTAAACTGCCCCAGCATTTT
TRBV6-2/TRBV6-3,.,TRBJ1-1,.,CASSSGPGGYTEAFF,TGTGCCAGCAGTAGCGGGCCCGGGGGATACACTGAAGCTTTCTTT
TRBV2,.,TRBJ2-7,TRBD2,CASLPGLAGYEQYF,TGTGCCAGCCTCCCGGGACTAGCGGGATACGAGCAGTACTTC
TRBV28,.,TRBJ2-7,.,CASSPQGYEQYF,TGTGCCAGCAGTCCACAGGGTTACGAGCAGTACTTC
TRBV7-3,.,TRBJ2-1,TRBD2,CASSQTSGSKNEQFF,TGTGCCAGCAGCCAAACTAGCGGGAGTAAAAATGAGCAGTTCTTC
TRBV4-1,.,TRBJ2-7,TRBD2,CASSHDSSGSIGGASYEQYF,TGCGCCAGCAGCCATGACTCTAGCGGGAGTATTGGTGGGGCCTCCTACGAGCAGTACTTC
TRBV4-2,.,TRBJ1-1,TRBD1,CASSQPGSGTVGVGAFF,TGTGCCAGCAGCCAACCCGGATCAGGGACAGTGGGGGTGGGCGCTTTCTTT
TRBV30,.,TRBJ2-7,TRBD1,CAWSRKGQGIEQYF,TGTGCCTGGAGTAGGAAGGGACAGGGAATCGAGCAGTACTTC
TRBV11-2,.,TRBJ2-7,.,CASSFGTAPTYEQYF,TGTGCCAGCAGCTTCGGGACTGCCCCCACCTACGAGCAGTACTTC
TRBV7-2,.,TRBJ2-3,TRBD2,CASSWGLGNTDTQYF,TGTGCCAGCAGCTGGGGACTAGGCAACACAGATACGCAGTATTTT
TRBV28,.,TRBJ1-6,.,CASSLLLPGSYNSPLHF,TGTGCCAGCAGTTTATTGCTACCGGGCTCCTATAATTCACCCCTCCACTTT
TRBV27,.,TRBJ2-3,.,CASSLIPDTSTDTQYF,TGTGCCAGCAGTTTAATTCCAGACACGAGCACAGATACGCAGTATTTT
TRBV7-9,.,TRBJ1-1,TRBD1,CASSLESTGRTEAFF,TGTGCCAGCAGTCTGGAGTCGACAGGGCGGACTGAAGCTTTCTTT
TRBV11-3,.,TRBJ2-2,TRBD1,CASSFTGGWDTGELFF,TGTGCCAGCAGCTTCACAGGGGGCTGGGACACCGGGGAGCTGTTTTTT
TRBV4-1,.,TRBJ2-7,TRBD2,CASSQEPRTSLTSYEQYF,TGCGCCAGCAGCCAAGAGCCGAGGACTAGCCTGACCTCCTACGAGCAGTACTTC
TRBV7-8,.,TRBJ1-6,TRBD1,CASSAETGTGGSPLHF,TGTGCCAGCAGCGCCGAAACCGGGACAGGGGGTTCACCCCTCCACTTT
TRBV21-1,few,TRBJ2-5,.,CASSKPQETQYF,TGTGCCAGCAGCAAACCGCAAGAGACCCAGTACTTC
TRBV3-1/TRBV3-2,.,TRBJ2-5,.,CASSLSSPVETQYF,TGTGCCAGCAGCCTTAGCTCCCCCGTTGAGACCCAGTACTTC
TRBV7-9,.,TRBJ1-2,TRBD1,CASSPRQGHGYTF,TGTGCCAGCAGCCCGCGACAGGGACATGGCTACACCTTC
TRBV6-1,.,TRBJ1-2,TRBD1,CASSERTGVANYGYTF,TGTGCCAGCAGTGAGCGGACAGGGGTAGCTAACTATGGCTACACCTTC
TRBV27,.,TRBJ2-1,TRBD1,CASSSSTGLTYNEQFF,TGTGCCAGCAGTTCCTCGACAGGGCTCACCTACAATGAGCAGTTCTTC
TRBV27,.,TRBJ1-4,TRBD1,CASSSAWTGGSEKLFF,TGTGCCAGCAGTTCCGCTTGGACAGGGGGCTCTGAAAAACTGTTTTTT
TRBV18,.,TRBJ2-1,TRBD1,CATEGQGDNEQFF,TGTGCCACCGAGGGACAGGGGGACAATGAGCAGTTCTTC
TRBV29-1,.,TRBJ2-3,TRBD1,CSGGTGRQTDTQYF,TGCAGCGGGGGGACAGGGCGTCAGACAGATACGCAGTATTTT
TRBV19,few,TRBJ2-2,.,CASGQWVSNTGELFF,TGTGCCAGTGGACAGTGGGTTAGCAACACCGGGGAGCTGTTTTTT
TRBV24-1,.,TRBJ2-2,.,CATSDFGVAGNTGELFF,TGTGCCACCAGTGATTTTGGCGTCGCAGGGAACACCGGGGAGCTGTTTTTT